The source of this T cell receptor beta chain is a study of T cells in Graves' hyperthyroidism and ophthalmopathy. Stable hyperthyroidism: no ophthalmopathy progression over 18 months of follow-up. Uncontrolled infections, other autoimmune diseases, pregnancy or lactation led to exclusion of patients. TCR beta CDR3 region amplification was performed from RNA transcripts. Researchers ran a first-round RT-PCR on the TCR CDR3 using the HTBI primer set. TCRdb redid the calling of the multiplex PCR reads with MiXCR, one entry per CDR3 protein. The data hold 380,000 or so distinct CDR3 sequences, with 11% to 15% observed a single time. The sample taken for sequencing was blood. The TCR comes from a woman in her twenties or thirties with Graves' hyperthyroidism.

The CDR3 spells CASSPYLLDTQYF. The CDR3 DNA reads TGTGCCAGCAGTCCCTACTTGTTGGATACGCAGTATTTT. The V gene is TRBV27, the J gene TRBJ2-3, with D uncertain. The CDR3 is made up of 13 amino acids. Trimming left V 5 bases short and J 6 bases short, with 12 bases between. The germline V gene encodes CDR1 MNHEY and CDR2 SMNVEV (reference sequence).